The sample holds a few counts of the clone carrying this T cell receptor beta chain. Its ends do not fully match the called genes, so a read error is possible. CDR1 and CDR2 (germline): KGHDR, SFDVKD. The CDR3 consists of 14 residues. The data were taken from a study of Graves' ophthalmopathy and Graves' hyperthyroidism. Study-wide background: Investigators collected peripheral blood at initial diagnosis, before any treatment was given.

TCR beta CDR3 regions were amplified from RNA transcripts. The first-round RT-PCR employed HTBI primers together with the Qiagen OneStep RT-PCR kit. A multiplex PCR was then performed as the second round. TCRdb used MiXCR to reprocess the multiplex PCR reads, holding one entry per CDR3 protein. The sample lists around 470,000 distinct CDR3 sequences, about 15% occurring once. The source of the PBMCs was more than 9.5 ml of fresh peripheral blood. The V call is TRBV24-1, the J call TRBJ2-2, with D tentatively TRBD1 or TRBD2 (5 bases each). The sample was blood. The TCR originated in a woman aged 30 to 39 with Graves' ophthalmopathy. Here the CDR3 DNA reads TGTGCCACCAGTACGAACACGGACACCGGGGATCTGTTTTTT. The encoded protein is CATSTNTDTGDLFF.